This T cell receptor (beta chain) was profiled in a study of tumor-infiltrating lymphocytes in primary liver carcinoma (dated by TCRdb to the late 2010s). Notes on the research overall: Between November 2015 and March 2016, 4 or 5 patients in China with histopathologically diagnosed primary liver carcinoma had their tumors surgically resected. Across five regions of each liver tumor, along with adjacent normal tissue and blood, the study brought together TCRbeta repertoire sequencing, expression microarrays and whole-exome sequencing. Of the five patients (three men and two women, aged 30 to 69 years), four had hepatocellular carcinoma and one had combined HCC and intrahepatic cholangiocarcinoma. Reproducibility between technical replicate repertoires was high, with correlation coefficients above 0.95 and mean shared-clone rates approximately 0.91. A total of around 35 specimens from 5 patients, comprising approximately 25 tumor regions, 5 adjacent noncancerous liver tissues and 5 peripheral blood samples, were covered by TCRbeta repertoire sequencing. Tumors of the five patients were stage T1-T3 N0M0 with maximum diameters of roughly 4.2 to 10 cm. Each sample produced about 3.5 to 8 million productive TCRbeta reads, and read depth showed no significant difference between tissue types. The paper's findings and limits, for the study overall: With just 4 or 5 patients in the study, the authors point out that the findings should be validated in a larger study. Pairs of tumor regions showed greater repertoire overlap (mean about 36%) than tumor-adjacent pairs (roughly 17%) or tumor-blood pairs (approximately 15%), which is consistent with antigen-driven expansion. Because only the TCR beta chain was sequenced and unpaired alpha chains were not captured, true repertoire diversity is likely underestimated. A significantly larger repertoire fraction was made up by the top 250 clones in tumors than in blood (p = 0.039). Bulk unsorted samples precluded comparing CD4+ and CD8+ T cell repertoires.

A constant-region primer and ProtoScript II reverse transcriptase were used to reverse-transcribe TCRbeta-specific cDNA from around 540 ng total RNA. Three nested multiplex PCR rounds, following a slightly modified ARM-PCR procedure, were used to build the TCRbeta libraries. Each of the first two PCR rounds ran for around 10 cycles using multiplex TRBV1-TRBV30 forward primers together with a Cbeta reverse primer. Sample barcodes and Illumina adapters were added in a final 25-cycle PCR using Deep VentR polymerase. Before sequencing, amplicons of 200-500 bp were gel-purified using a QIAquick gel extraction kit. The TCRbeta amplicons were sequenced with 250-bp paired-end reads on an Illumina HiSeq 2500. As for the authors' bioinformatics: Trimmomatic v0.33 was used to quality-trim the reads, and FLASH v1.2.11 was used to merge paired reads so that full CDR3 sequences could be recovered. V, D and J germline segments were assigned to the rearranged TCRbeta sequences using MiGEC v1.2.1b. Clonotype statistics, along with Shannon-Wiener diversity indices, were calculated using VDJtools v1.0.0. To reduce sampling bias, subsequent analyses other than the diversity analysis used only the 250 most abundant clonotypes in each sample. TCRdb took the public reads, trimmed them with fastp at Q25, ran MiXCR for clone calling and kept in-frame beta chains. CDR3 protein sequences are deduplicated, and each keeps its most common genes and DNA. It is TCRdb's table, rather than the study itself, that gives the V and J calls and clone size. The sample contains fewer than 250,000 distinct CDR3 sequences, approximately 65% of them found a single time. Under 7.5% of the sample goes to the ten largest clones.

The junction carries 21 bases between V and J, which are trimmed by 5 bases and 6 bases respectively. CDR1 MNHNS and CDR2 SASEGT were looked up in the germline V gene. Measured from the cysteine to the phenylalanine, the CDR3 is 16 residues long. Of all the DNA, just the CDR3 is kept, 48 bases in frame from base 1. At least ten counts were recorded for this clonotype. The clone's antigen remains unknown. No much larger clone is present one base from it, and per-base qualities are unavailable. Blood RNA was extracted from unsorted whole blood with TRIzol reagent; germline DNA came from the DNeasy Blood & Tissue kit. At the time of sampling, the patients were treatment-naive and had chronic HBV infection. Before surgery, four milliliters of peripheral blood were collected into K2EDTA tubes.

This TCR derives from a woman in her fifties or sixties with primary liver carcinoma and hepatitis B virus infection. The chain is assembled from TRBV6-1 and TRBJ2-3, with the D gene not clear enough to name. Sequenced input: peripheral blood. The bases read TGTGCCAGCAGTCCCCTGGTGGGCAGCACAGCGGATACGCAGTATTTT. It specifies CASSPLVGSTADTQYF.